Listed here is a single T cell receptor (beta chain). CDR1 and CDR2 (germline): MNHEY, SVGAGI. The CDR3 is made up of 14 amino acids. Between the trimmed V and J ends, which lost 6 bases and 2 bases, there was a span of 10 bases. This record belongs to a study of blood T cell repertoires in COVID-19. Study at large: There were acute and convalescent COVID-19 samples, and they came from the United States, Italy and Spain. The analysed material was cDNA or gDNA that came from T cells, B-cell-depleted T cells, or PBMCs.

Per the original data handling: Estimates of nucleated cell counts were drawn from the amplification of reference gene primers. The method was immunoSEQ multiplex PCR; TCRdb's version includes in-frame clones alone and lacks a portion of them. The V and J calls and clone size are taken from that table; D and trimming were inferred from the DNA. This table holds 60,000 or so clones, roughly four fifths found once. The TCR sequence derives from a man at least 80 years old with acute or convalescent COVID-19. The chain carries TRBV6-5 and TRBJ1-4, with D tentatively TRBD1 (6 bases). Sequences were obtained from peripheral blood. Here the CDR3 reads CASRGRGTNEKLFF. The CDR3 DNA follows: TGTGCCAGCAGGGGAAGGGGGACTAATGAAAAACTGTTTTTT.